Listed below are T cell receptor beta chains from one sample, sequenced in a study of blood T cell repertoires in COVID-19. Here immunoSEQ multiplex PCR was the method, and the copy in TCRdb shows in-frame clones only, minus some. The table lists under 150,000 clones, 84% of them singletons, with about 13% in the top ten. The sequencing input was peripheral blood. All receptors come from a human donor in a cohort sampled during active COVID-19. Both conserved end residues are part of each CDR3. The order of the fields is clone size, J gene, D gene, V gene, CDR3 DNA, CDR3 protein. The D gene is left open where the match is weak. Some rows have no size entry. The others give once, few or many, or a class for an expanded clone.

>.|TRBJ2-7|TRBD1|TRBV10-1
TGCGCCAGCAGTGAGGGGACAGGGGGCGTCGACGAGCAGTACTTC
CASSEGTGGVDEQYF
>.|TRBJ1-2|TRBD1|TRBV3-1/TRBV3-2
TGTGCCAGCAGCCGGGGACAGCTACTCCTAGGTGGCTACACCTTC
CASSRGQLLLGGYTF
>.|TRBJ1-1|TRBD1|TRBV19
TGTGCCAGTAGTCAACAGGGGGCCAGGAACACTGAAGCTTTCTTT
CASSQQGARNTEAFF
>.|TRBJ2-2|.|TRBV6-5
TGTGCCAGCAGGGCGGCGGGGCCCGGGTCCGGGGAGCTGTTTTTT
CASRAAGPGSGELFF
>.|TRBJ1-2|.|TRBV6-5
TGTGCCAGCAGCACACACAGTACCGGCAAAAGCGGCTACACCTTC
CASSTHSTGKSGYTF
>.|TRBJ1-1|.|TRBV9
TGTGCCAGCAGCGTAGACGGGGTCGAAGCTTTCTTT
CASSVDGVEAFF
>.|TRBJ1-2|.|TRBV13
TGTGCCAGCAGCTTAGTCCGGGTCGAAGGCTACACCTTC
CASSLVRVEGYTF
>.|TRBJ1-1|.|TRBV7-8
TGTGCCAGCAGCTCCCCGAACAGAGAGGAAGCTTTCTTT
CASSSPNREEAFF
>few|TRBJ1-1|.|TRBV10-3
TGTGCCATCAGTGAGTCCGGGCAGGGTCGTGTCGGTGAAGCTTTCTTT
CAISESGQGRVGEAFF
>.|TRBJ2-1|.|TRBV29-1
TGCAGCGTCGGTGGACAGATTGAGCGGGGAAATGAGCAGTTCTTC
CSVGGQIERGNEQFF
>few|TRBJ1-6|TRBD1|TRBV30
TGTGCCTGGAGACAGACAGGGGGGTACTCACCCCTCCACTTT
CAWRQTGGYSPLHF
>few|TRBJ1-1|.|TRBV18
TGTGCCAGCTCACCCAGACACGGGGAGGTTGAAGCTTTCTTT
CASSPRHGEVEAFF
>.|TRBJ2-5|TRBD2|TRBV7-9
TGTGCCAGCAGCTTTTTAGCGGGGGTCAGCCAAGAGACCCAGTACTTC
CASSFLAGVSQETQYF
>.|TRBJ1-2|TRBD1|TRBV5-5
TGTGCCAGCAGCTTGGAACAGGGGAATAACTATGGCTACACCTTC
CASSLEQGNNYGYTF
>.|TRBJ2-1|.|TRBV27
TGTGCCAGCAGTCCCGACTCCCTTCCTACCTACAATGAGCAGTTCTTC
CASSPDSLPTYNEQFF
>.|TRBJ2-2|.|TRBV7-6
TGTGCCAGCAGCAGCCAGGGGCAACTGAACACCGGGGAGCTGTTTTTT
CASSSQGQLNTGELFF
>.|TRBJ2-2|.|TRBV19
TGTGCCAGTAGTGTCACAGGGAGCGGGGAGCTGTTTTTT
CASSVTGSGELFF
>.|TRBJ1-1|.|TRBV30
TGTGCCTGGACTGGGGGAGGGTTCACTGAAGCTTTCTTT
CAWTGGGFTEAFF
>.|TRBJ1-1|.|TRBV4-1
TGCGCCAGCAGCCCTCTTCGAACAGGACCGAACACTGAAGCTTTCTTT
CASSPLRTGPNTEAFF
>.|TRBJ1-4|.|TRBV3-1/TRBV3-2
TGTGCCAGCCGCCGGGAGGGGGGGGGCGTGGATGAAAAACTGTTTTTT
CASRREGGGVDEKLFF